This T cell receptor beta chain was identified in a study of blood T cell repertoires in COVID-19. V lost 2 bases and J lost 1; bases outside the gene matches: 6. Germline V gene lookup returns CDR1 SGHRS and CDR2 YFSETQ. This CDR3 has 17 residues. TCRdb keeps only in-frame clones here, not all; method: immunoSEQ multiplex PCR. The sample shows roughly 170,000 clones, roughly 80% of them seen only once. The material sequenced was peripheral blood. The J gene is TRBJ1-2, the V gene TRBV5-1; 12 bases align to TRBD1. The TCR originated in a human donor in a cohort sampled during active COVID-19. CDR3 coding DNA: TGCGCCAGCAGCTTAGGGGACAGGGGGCCTAGTAACTATGGCTACACCTTC. It codes for CASSLGDRGPSNYGYTF.